This T cell receptor (beta chain) was retrieved from a study of Graves' ophthalmopathy and Graves' hyperthyroidism. At the level of the study: Before any treatment was given, at initial diagnosis, peripheral blood was collected. Study results and caveats: Ophthalmopathy progression was predicted by the model at roughly 66% sensitivity and 72.22% specificity.

Moderately to severely active ophthalmopathy under 3 months, CAS at least 3, NOSPECS at least 4. Orbital computed tomography and thyroid ultrasound, along with TRAb, serum thyroxine and clinical symptoms, underpinned diagnosis. This clonotype was picked up a small number of times. Its specificity is unknown. Scientists amplified the TCR beta CDR3 regions from RNA transcripts. HTBI primers were employed in first-round RT-PCR, then a second-round multiplex PCR followed. TCRdb reanalysed the multiplex PCR reads using MiXCR and keeps one entry per CDR3 protein. This sample carries fewer than 250,000 distinct CDR3 sequences, roughly 27% of them seen once, and the ten largest clones take around 10%. Germline V gene sequence: CDR1 MDHEN, CDR2 SYDVKM. V was pared by 4 bases and J by 3 bases, with 7 bases between. The CDR3 sequence is 12 residues long.

The TCR originated in a middle-aged man with Graves' ophthalmopathy. Sequenced sample: peripheral blood. This chain connects TRBV28 to TRBJ2-7; D gene uncertain. CDR3 loop: CASSSGFYEQYF. CDR3 coding DNA: TGTGCCAGCAGTTCAGGATTCTACGAGCAGTACTTC.